This T cell receptor (beta chain) is drawn from a study of beta chain features in type 1 diabetes. The study's findings and limits: In every one of the four CD4+ subsets, TCRB CDR3s were moderately but significantly shorter in Type 1 diabetes patients. Possible PCR preference for shorter templates applied equally to patients and controls.

The isolated RNA, all of it, was reverse transcribed, so expressed TCRB transcripts were what got sequenced. Deep immunoSEQ sequencing covered naive, central memory and regulatory T cell samples. Measured with immunoSEQ multiplex PCR; TCRdb has only the in-frame clones, and not every one. The table has 970,000 or so clones, 15% to 20% seen once. Details on this clone: The antigen is unknown. The same CDR3 can be traced to other DNA sequences in this sample.

A sort by CD45RO/CCR7/CD25/CD127/CD95/CD27 yielded CD4+ naive, central memory, regulatory and stem cell-like memory cells. J was trimmed by 1 base and V by 0 bases; bases with no gene match: 3. Germline lookup yields CDR1 SEHNR and CDR2 FQNEAQ (reference sequence). CDR3 length equals 15 residues. Material for sequencing was naive CD4+ T cells from blood. The receptor was isolated from a woman between 18 and 29 years old in good health. J is TRBJ2-7 and V is TRBV7-9, with 7 bases matching TRBD1. The CDR3 loop reads CASSLAGGLSYEQYF. As DNA, the CDR3 is TGTGCCAGCAGCTTAGCAGGGGGCCTGTCCTACGAGCAGTACTTC.